Included here is one TCR beta chain sequence, with context. The antigen is not known. CDR1 is GTSNPN and CDR2 is SVGIG in the germline V gene (reference sequence). This CDR3 is 14 amino acids long. V shed 4 bases and J shed 1 base, with 12 bases lying between them. The donors were adults (healthy and HIV-negative) with no recent acute infections or vaccinations. The data derive from a study of shared clonotypes between healthy human individuals. Study in general: Three plates each covered CD4 naive and memory; CD8 naive two, CD8 memory one. Study-wide points: It was observed that approximately 5% of naive CD4 clonotypes were shared across several donors.

Deep was the level used in running the assay. The data were produced by immunoSEQ multiplex PCR, yet TCRdb's version contains in-frame clones alone and is incomplete. The sample has some 2.4 million clones, under 95% seen once. The TCR originated in a man aged 18 to 35 in good health. Some clones in this sample may be carry-over from other donors' samples. This chain links TRBV30 with TRBJ2-3, with D tentatively TRBD1 (6 bases). Material: naive CD4+ T cells from PBMCs. Subset noted: CD45RA+ positively selected. The CDR3 bases are TGTGCCTGGATGGTGGGGGCTCGCACAGATACGCAGTATTTT. It translates to CAWMVGARTDTQYF.